This T cell receptor beta chain comes out of a study of cytomegalovirus exposure and HLA in healthy donors. The study's findings and limits: A list of roughly 160 TCR beta chains associated with cytomegalovirus was given. It was found in a later analysis that first-cohort TCR clusters tended to co-occur in the 90 to 150 validation repertoires.

The donors belonged to the roughly 110-subject validation cohort, separate from the roughly 650-subject first cohort. With respect to this clone: Its antigen is not identified.

J lost 7 bases, V lost 5 bases, and 6 bases had no gene match. CDR3 size: 14 residues. CDR1 is SGHNT, CDR2 YENEEA, per germline. Using immunoSEQ multiplex PCR, the repertoire was profiled, and TCRdb retains in-frame clones only, with some absent. Of tens of thousands of clones detected, approximately 90% appear once; the ten largest clones hold about 2.2%. This receptor was taken from a man aged 30 to 45 in good health and CMV-seronegative. The rearrangement joins TRBV11-3 to TRBJ2-1; 9 nucleotides match TRBD2. The sample consisted of PBMCs. The CDR3 spells CASSALAGVNEQFF. CDR3 sequence (DNA): TGTGCCAGCAGCGCGTTAGCGGGAGTTAATGAGCAGTTCTTC.